A selection of T cell receptor beta chains follows, all from one sample in a study of blood T cells in healthy people across ages. TCRdb itself ran the 5' RACE reads through MiXCR, one entry per CDR3 protein. The sample shows about a million distinct CDR3 sequences, less than 45% of them seen only once. Sequencing was done on a sample of blood. The receptors stem from a man between 18 and 35 years old in good health. The CDR3 runs from the conserved cysteine through the conserved F or W. Each record gives: V gene, clone size, J gene, D gene, CDR3 DNA, CDR3 protein. D genes are given only for firm matches. For some rows the clone size is stated as once, few or many, or as a class when expanded; others skip it.

TRBV9	once	TRBJ2-4	.	TGTGCCAGCGGCGGACTAGCCAAAAACATTCAGTACTTC	CASGGLAKNIQYF
TRBV5-1	.	TRBJ1-1	.	TGCGCCAGCAGCTTGGAAGCGGGGATGCTGAACACTGAAGCTTTCTTT	CASSLEAGMLNTEAFF
TRBV7-2	few	TRBJ1-1	.	TGTGCCAGCAGCTCCCGGACAGTCTCGGGTATGGCTTTCTTT	CASSSRTVSGMAFF
TRBV4-1	.	TRBJ2-1	TRBD2	TGCGCCAGCAGCCAGGGAGGACTAGCGGAATACAATGAGCAGTTCTTC	CASSQGGLAEYNEQFF
TRBV5-1	.	TRBJ2-7	.	TGCGCCAGCAGCCTTTCGCGACAGGACCCCAGGCAGTACTTC	CASSLSRQDPRQYF
TRBV9	.	TRBJ2-3	TRBD2	TGTGCCAGCAGCGTAGCCGGGGGGGCGACAGATACGCAGTATTTT	CASSVAGGATDTQYF
TRBV20-1	.	TRBJ2-3	TRBD2	TGCAGTGCCTCGGGAGCGGGGGGGCCAGCAGATACGCAGTATTTT	CSASGAGGPADTQYF
TRBV13	.	TRBJ2-7	.	TGTGCCAGCAGCCCCCCGCTCATTGGACCTGGGGTCTACAATGAGCAGTACTTC	CASSPPLIGPGVYNEQYF
TRBV3-1	.	TRBJ2-1	TRBD1	TGTGCCAGCACCCGCACAGGGGGCAATGAGCAGTTCTTC	CASTRTGGNEQFF
TRBV10-3	once	TRBJ1-2	.	TGTGCCATCAGTGAGGAACGGGCATATGGCTACACCTTC	CAISEERAYGYTF
TRBV29-1	few	TRBJ2-1	TRBD2	TGCAGCGTCCCTTTGGGGCGGGGGGACTACAATGAGCAGTTCTTC	CSVPLGRGDYNEQFF
TRBV2	few	TRBJ1-2	.	TGTGCCAGCCCGATCGACAACCCTAACTATGGCTACACCTTC	CASPIDNPNYGYTF
TRBV6-2/TRBV6-3	.	TRBJ1-6	.	TGTGCCAGCAGTTACGCCGGGGTCGCCTTTAATTCACCCCTCCACTTT	CASSYAGVAFNSPLHF
TRBV2	.	TRBJ2-3	.	TGTGCCAGCACGGCACTCCAGGCCCGTAGGGGCACAGATACGCAGTATTTT	CASTALQARRGTDTQYF
TRBV10-3	few	TRBJ1-5	TRBD1	TGTGCCATCAGCTCGACAGGGCGCAATCAGCCCCAGCATTTT	CAISSTGRNQPQHF
TRBV3-1	few	TRBJ2-1	.	TGTGCCAGCAGCCAAGGAGGGGACGATGAGCAGTTCTTC	CASSQGGDDEQFF
TRBV4-2	many	TRBJ2-1	TRBD2	TGTGCCAGCAGCCAAGATAGCGGGGGGGCCAATGAGCAGTTCTTC	CASSQDSGGANEQFF
TRBV20-1	few	TRBJ2-1	TRBD2	TGCAGTGCTGATCCTCTAGCGGGGGACTCCTACAATGAGCAGTTCTTC	CSADPLAGDSYNEQFF
TRBV6-2/TRBV6-3	few	TRBJ2-1	TRBD1	TGTGCCAGCAGTTACGACCGGACAGGGCCCATGTTCTACAATGAGCAGTTCTTC	CASSYDRTGPMFYNEQFF
TRBV6-5	.	TRBJ1-1	.	TGTGCCAGCCGTAGGGGAATAAACACTGAAGCTTTCTTT	CASRRGINTEAFF
TRBV12-3/TRBV12-4	few	TRBJ1-1	.	TGTGCCAGCACCCGGGGGCTCACTGAAGCTTTCTTT	CASTRGLTEAFF
TRBV28	once	TRBJ1-2	.	TGTGCCAGCAGCTCGTTCCAATATGGCTACACCTTC	CASSSFQYGYTF
TRBV29-1	.	TRBJ1-1	.	TGCAGCGTTGAGCAGCTGAACGCTGAAGCTTTCTTT	CSVEQLNAEAFF
TRBV9	few	TRBJ2-5	.	TGTGCCAGCAGCGTAGGTGGACCTCAAGAGACCCAGTACTTC	CASSVGGPQETQYF
TRBV10-3	few	TRBJ2-2	TRBD2	TGTGCCATCAGCCGCGGGGGGCCGAACACCGGGGAGCTGTTTTTT	CAISRGGPNTGELFF
TRBV6-1	few	TRBJ1-6	.	TGTGCCAAAAGGACGTTTTCACCCCTCCACTTT	CAKRTFSPLHF
TRBV3-1	few	TRBJ1-4	.	TGTGCCAGCAGCCCGCCGGGACCCTTTAATGAAAAACTGTTTTTT	CASSPPGPFNEKLFF
TRBV6-6	.	TRBJ2-2	.	TGTGCCAGCACTAAGACAGAGACAAACACCGGGGAGCTGTTTTTT	CASTKTETNTGELFF
TRBV7-9	once	TRBJ2-3	.	TGTGCCAGCAGCTTAATGAGAGCCAACACAGATACGCAGTATTTT	CASSLMRANTDTQYF
TRBV20-1	.	TRBJ2-1	.	TGCTCCTCCGGGGCAACTTCGTCCTACAATGAGCAGTTCTTC	CSSGATSSYNEQFF
TRBV20-1	few	TRBJ1-2	.	TGCAGTGCTAGCCGAAGCCGTGGTAACTATGGCTACACCTTC	CSASRSRGNYGYTF
TRBV4-3	.	TRBJ2-1	TRBD2	TGCGCCAGCAGCCAAGTAATAGCGGGGGGGCCGGCCAATGAGCAGTTCTTC	CASSQVIAGGPANEQFF
TRBV27	once	TRBJ2-5	TRBD2	TGTGCCAGCAAACTACTAGCGGGGGGTTTAGAGACCCAGTACTTC	CASKLLAGGLETQYF
TRBV19	.	TRBJ2-3	.	TGTGCCAGTACCTACTTTGTGGGAGATACGCAGTATTTT	CASTYFVGDTQYF
TRBV15	once	TRBJ2-7	TRBD1	TGTGCCACCAGCAGACTGCCGGGACAGGGGGTTTACAATGAGCAGTACTTC	CATSRLPGQGVYNEQYF
TRBV20-1	few	TRBJ2-7	.	TGCAGTGGATGGGACTTGGGAACCTACGAGCAGTACTTC	CSGWDLGTYEQYF
TRBV4-2	.	TRBJ1-1	.	TGTGCCAGCAGCCAAGATCACGGGGGAAGGGGTGAAGCTTTCTTT	CASSQDHGGRGEAFF
TRBV7-9	once	TRBJ2-1	.	TGTGCCAGCAGCGGAGACGGCCGATACAATGAGCAGTTCTTC	CASSGDGRYNEQFF
TRBV6-5	few	TRBJ2-2	.	TGTGCCAGCACCTATCGGTTCGGCGGGGAGCTGTTTTTT	CASTYRFGGELFF
TRBV29-1	.	TRBJ1-1	.	TGCAGCGTTGAAGTTCAGGGGATGGTTACTGAAGCTTTCTTT	CSVEVQGMVTEAFF
TRBV20-1	.	TRBJ1-2	TRBD1	TGCAGTGCCCATGTCGGGACAGACCCCTCTAACTATGGCTACACCTTC	CSAHVGTDPSNYGYTF
TRBV10-3	few	TRBJ2-1	TRBD2	TGTGCCATCAGTGTCCTAGCGGGGGGATACAATGAGCAGTTCTTC	CAISVLAGGYNEQFF
TRBV6-2/TRBV6-3	.	TRBJ1-2	TRBD1	TGTGCCAGCACCGCAGGACAGGGCGGAGTAATAGGAGGCTACACCTTC	CASTAGQGGVIGGYTF
TRBV11-2	.	TRBJ2-7	.	TGTGCCAGCAGTCTTACTGAATACAATGAGCAGTACTTC	CASSLTEYNEQYF
TRBV20-1	few	TRBJ2-7	.	TGCAGTGCCGACGGCCGGGACGAGCAGTACTTC	CSADGRDEQYF
TRBV28	.	TRBJ1-6	.	TGTGCCAGCAGAAAAAGTCTTTCACCCCTCCACTTT	CASRKSLSPLHF
TRBV12-3/TRBV12-4	.	TRBJ1-1	.	TGTGCCAGCAGTGAAACCCCGTCCCCTGAAGCTTTCTTT	CASSETPSPEAFF
TRBV12-5	.	TRBJ2-3	.	TGTGCTAGTGGTTTGGCCACTAGCCCCCAAGGGGATACGCAGTATTTT	CASGLATSPQGDTQYF
TRBV12-5	.	TRBJ2-3	.	TGTGCTAGTGGTCCCCTAGCGGATACGCAGTATTTT	CASGPLADTQYF
TRBV10-2	.	TRBJ1-1	.	TGCGCCAGCAGTGAGTCAGAACAACGCACTGAAGCTTTCTTT	CASSESEQRTEAFF
TRBV28	.	TRBJ2-5	.	TGTGCCAGCAGGAGATCCGGGACCTTGGAGACCCAGTACTTC	CASRRSGTLETQYF
TRBV20-1	.	TRBJ1-4	.	TGCAGTGCTAGTTGGATGGGACACAGTAATGAAAAACTGTTTTTT	CSASWMGHSNEKLFF
TRBV5-1	.	TRBJ2-7	TRBD2	TGCGCCAGCAGCTTGGCCCCTGGGACTAACTACGAGCAGTACTTC	CASSLAPGTNYEQYF
TRBV20-1	.	TRBJ2-1	.	TGCAGTGCTAGAGATCATTTGGCGGTGTACAATGAGCAGTTCTTC	CSARDHLAVYNEQFF
TRBV20-1	.	TRBJ2-7	.	TGCAGTGCCCACGGAGGGCAGTACTTC	CSAHGGQYF
TRBV20-1	.	TRBJ2-3	.	TGCAGTGCTAGACCCCGGGCGCCTCTCCGGCCGGATACGCAGTATTTT	CSARPRAPLRPDTQYF